The text below deals with one TCR beta chain. As yet, its antigen is unknown. One end of the junction does not line up with germline, which may come from a read error. TCR beta CDR3 region amplification was performed from RNA transcripts. The HTBI primer set drove a first-round RT-PCR of the TCR CDR3. One entry per CDR3 protein results from TCRdb running MiXCR on the multiplex PCR reads. Of fewer than 400,000 distinct CDR3 sequences listed, more than 12% are singletons. Ophthalmopathy patients showed a Clinical Activity Score of at least 3, NOSPECS grade of at least 4 and duration under 3 months. PBMCs came from 9 to 10 ml fresh peripheral blood. CDR3 size: 14 residues. The germline V gene has CDR1 MDHEN and CDR2 SYDVKM. This record comes from a study of T cells in Graves' hyperthyroidism and ophthalmopathy. Study-wide findings and caveats: Blood also contained most expanded thyroid clonotypes above 0.001.

The chain recombines TRBV28 with TRBJ2-7; the D gene is possibly TRBD1 (5 bases). Material for sequencing was blood. The TCR originated in a man aged 45 to 65 with Graves' ophthalmopathy. CDR3 DNA: TGTGCCAGCAGTTTCAGCCAGGGAACCTACCAGCAGTACTTC. This codes for CASSFSQGTYQQYF.